The 19 T cell receptor beta chains listed next were all sequenced from one sample in a study of cytomegalovirus exposure and HLA in healthy donors. Data came from immunoSEQ multiplex PCR; TCRdb stores just in-frame clones and leaves some out. The table lists 55,000 to 70,000 clones, 90% to 95% of them singletons. The sequenced sample was PBMCs. These receptor sequences come from a woman aged 25 to 45 in good health and CMV-seronegative.

This clone was counted a few times. The CDR3 DNA reads TGCAGCGTTGGACTAGATTCCTACGAGCAGTACTTC. Translating it yields CSVGLDSYEQYF. J is TRBJ2-7 and V is TRBV29-1, with D maybe TRBD2 (6 bases). The germline gives CDR1 SQVTM, CDR2 ANQGSEA. The ends were cut back, 4 bases at V and 1 base at J, with 8 bases in the middle. The length of the CDR3 is 12 residues.

As to this clone: The junction shows a germline mismatch at one end, possibly a read error. The V gene is TRBV7-7, the J gene TRBJ2-5, with D possibly TRBD1 on 5 matching bases. CDR1 is SSHAT, CDR2 FNYEAQ, per germline (reference sequence). The CDR3 is made up of 15 amino acids. This CDR3 reads CASSLGRQIQETQYF. The CDR3 bases are TGTGCTAGCAGCTTAGGCCGACAGATTCAAGAGACCCAGTACTTC.

This clone has a single count. The V gene is TRBV28, the J gene TRBJ2-7; 7 nucleotides line up with TRBD1. The length of the CDR3 is 14 residues. J was trimmed by 0 bases and V by 7 bases; bases with no gene match: 6. Germline V CDR1 and CDR2: MDHEN, SYDVKM. CDR3 sequence (DNA): TGTGCCAGCACCCTCGACAGGGTCTCCTACGAGCAGTACTTC. Translation: CASTLDRVSYEQYF.

This chain connects TRBV28 to TRBJ2-5; perhaps TRBD1 as D (5 bases). Deletions cut 7 bases from V and 4 bases from J, with 22 bases between. The germline CDR1 and CDR2 sequences are MDHEN and SYDVKM. The CDR3 contains 16 residues. CDR3 in DNA: TGTGCCAGCACCCCCTGGGTGACAGATCCCCGAGAGACCCAGTACTTC. It specifies CASTPWVTDPRETQYF.

The chain employs TRBV18 and TRBJ1-4; possible D gene TRBD1, 5 bases. This CDR3 is built from 15 residues. The V gene lost 3 bases and the J gene lost 7 bases, with 15 bases spanning the gap. The V gene's germline CDR1 is KGHSH and CDR2 LQKENI. The CDR3 DNA sequence: TGTGCCAGCTCACCTAACGGGCAGGGAACTGAAAAACTGTTTTTT. Translating gives CASSPNGQGTEKLFF.

This clone has just one count. CDR3 DNA: TGTGCCAGCAGCCCCCAACCGGGACAGGGTACAGATACGCAGTATTTT. Amino acid sequence: CASSPQPGQGTDTQYF. V is TRBV5-5 and J is TRBJ2-3, with TRBD1 matching 9 bases. Trimming cost V 4 bases and J 3 bases; bases outside gene matches: 9. Germline-derived CDR1 and CDR2 are SGHKS and YYEKEE (reference sequence). This CDR3 has 16 residues. The full variable domain, with the rest looked up from reference TRBV5-5 and TRBJ2-3, is DAGVTQSPTHLIKTRGQQVTLRCSPISGHKSVSWYQQVLGQGPQFIFQYYEKEERGRGNFPDRFSARQFPNYSSELNVNALLLGDSALYLCASSPQPGQGTDTQYFGPGTRLTVL.

The V gene is TRBV6-1, the J gene TRBJ2-7; D call uncertain. The CDR3 covers 13 residues. Germline V gene lookup returns CDR1 MNHNS and CDR2 SASEGT. With 8 bases removed from V and 3 bases from J, the gap between germline ends came to 14 bases. CDR3 protein: CASQAAANYEQYF. The CDR3 DNA sequence: TGTGCCAGCCAGGCAGCCGCCAACTACGAGCAGTACTTC.

This sequence joins TRBV7-6 and TRBJ2-1; a possible D gene is TRBD2 (6 bases). The CDR3 is 15 residues long. Looked up from germline, CDR1 is SGHVS and CDR2 is FNYEAQ. Trimming left V 10 bases short and J 0 bases short, with 16 bases between. The CDR3 protein is CATAPGVRSYNEQFF. DNA of the CDR3: TGTGCCACCGCGCCGGGGGTCCGCTCCTACAATGAGCAGTTCTTC. Looking up the rest from reference TRBV7-6 and TRBJ2-1 gives the full variable domain: GAGVSQSPRYKVTKRGQDVALRCDPISGHVSLYWYRQALGQGPEFLTYFNYEAQQDKSGLPNDRFSAERPEGSISTLTIQRTEQRDSAMYRCATAPGVRSYNEQFFGPGTRLTVL.

The gene calls are TRBV6-1 and TRBJ2-7; 11 bases align to TRBD1. Trimming took 6 bases from V and 7 from J; bases not matched to a gene: 8. CDR1 is MNHNS and CDR2 is SASEGT in the germline V gene. This CDR3 has 14 amino acids. The CDR3 DNA is TGTGCCAGCAGGCGGACAGGGGGCGCGGAAGAGCAGTACTTC. Protein product: CASRRTGGAEEQYF.

The chain carries TRBV7-2 and TRBJ2-5; D not certain. Deletions cut 1 base from V and 4 bases from J, with 7 bases between. Germline CDR1 reads SGHTA; CDR2 reads FQGNSA. CDR3 length equals 13 residues. The CDR3 sequence is CASSLGLVETQYF. As DNA, the CDR3 is TGTGCCAGCAGCTTAGGTCTTGTAGAGACCCAGTACTTC.

The V and J genes are TRBV29-1 and TRBJ2-3; 13 bases agree with TRBD2. V dropped 7 bases and J dropped 2; count of bases not matched to a gene: 6. The CDR3 extends over 15 amino acids. Germline V CDR1 and CDR2: SQVTM, ANQGSEA. This chain's CDR3 is CSADGTSGNTDTQYF. CDR3 nucleotide sequence: TGCAGCGCCGACGGGACTAGCGGGAACACAGATACGCAGTATTTT.

The chain employs TRBV6-6 and TRBJ1-2; D perhaps matches TRBD1 (5 bases). Germline loops: CDR1 MNHNY, CDR2 SVGAGI (reference sequence). Trimming pared 8 bases from V and 7 bases from J, leaving 11 bases between. This CDR3 has 11 residues. DNA for the CDR3: TGTGCCAGCGGACCTCAGGGTGGCTACACCTTC. Translated: CASGPQGGYTF.

This sequence joins TRBV9 and TRBJ2-1, with 7 bases matching TRBD2. Germline assignment: CDR1 SGDLS and CDR2 YYNGEE. J was trimmed by 0 bases and V by 0 bases; bases with no gene match: 3. The length of the CDR3 is 16 residues. This CDR3 reads CASSVVGGSSYNEQFF. The DNA of the CDR3 is TGTGCCAGCAGCGTAGTGGGCGGGAGCTCCTACAATGAGCAGTTCTTC.

Note on this clone: The junction shows a germline mismatch at one end, possibly a read error. The chain couples TRBV19 to TRBJ2-3; 11 bases fit TRBD2. The CDR3 has 14 amino acids. The germline gives CDR1 LNHDA, CDR2 SQIVND (reference sequence). DNA of the CDR3: TGTGCCAGTAGGATAGCGGGAGGGCCAGATACGCAGTATTTT. Protein product: CASRIAGGPDTQYF.

This clone was seen just once. The rearrangement joins TRBV19 to TRBJ2-6, with a possible D match to TRBD1 (6 bases). Trimming shortened V by 3 bases and J by 2 bases, and 11 bases separated the two germline ends. There are 16 residues in the CDR3. Germline CDR1 and CDR2: LNHDA and SQIVND (reference sequence). In nucleotides, the CDR3 is TGTGCCAGTAGTATTTCAGGGGCCCCTGGGGCCAACGTCCTGACTTTC. Translation: CASSISGAPGANVLTF.

The chain employs TRBV4-3 and TRBJ2-4; D may be TRBD2 (7 bases). Germline CDR1 reads LGHNA; CDR2 reads YSLEER. V was clipped by 0 bases and J by 7 bases, with 16 bases between them. This CDR3 has 16 residues. CDR3 in amino acids: CASSQDGGRGWNIQYF. CDR3 DNA sequence: TGCGCCAGCAGCCAAGACGGGGGGCGGGGGTGGAACATTCAGTACTTC.

V gene TRBV10-3 combines with J gene TRBJ1-4; weak D call: TRBD1 (5 bases). The CDR3 has 13 residues. Between the trimmed V and J ends, which lost 2 bases and 8 bases, there was a span of 9 bases. The V gene's germline CDR1 is ENHRY and CDR2 SYGVKD. DNA of the CDR3: TGTGCCATCAGTGAGGGGCAGGGAGAAAAACTGTTTTTT. Residues: CAISEGQGEKLFF.

V usage is TRBV27 and J usage is TRBJ2-1, with 8 bases that match TRBD1. Germline trimming cut 4 bases from V and 5 bases from J; bases unmatched to any gene: 7. The CDR3 consists of 15 residues. CDR1 MNHEY and CDR2 SMNVEV come from the germline V gene (reference sequence). CDR3: CASSYTGGPNNEQFF. CDR3 sequence (DNA): TGTGCCAGCAGTTATACAGGGGGACCAAACAATGAGCAGTTCTTC.

The J gene is TRBJ2-1, the V gene TRBV4-3; the match to TRBD2 covers 7 bases. The CDR3 extends over 15 amino acids. The J segment lost 5 bases and the V segment lost 1 base, leaving 5 bases of the junction unmatched. Germline-derived CDR1 and CDR2 are LGHNA and YSLEER. CDR3 in DNA: TGCGCCAGCAGCCAAGTCTGGGGGGGAGACAATGAGCAGTTCTTC. It codes for CASSQVWGGDNEQFF.